This is a list of T cell receptor beta chains from one sample in a study of T cells after yellow fever vaccination. MiXCR was run by TCRdb on the 5' RACE reads, yielding one entry per CDR3 protein. The profile shows a few hundred thousand distinct CDR3 sequences, 15% to 20% of them singletons. Sequencing was performed on PBMCs, taken before the yellow fever booster vaccination. The source of these receptors is a man in his late teens or twenties who received the YFV17D yellow fever vaccine. Each CDR3 is given with its conserved first and last residue. A D gene is named only where the DNA matches it firmly. Part of the rows lack a size; the others show once, few, many or a class for expanded clones.

v_gene	abundance	d_gene	j_gene	CDR3aa	CDR3nt
TRBV10-3	few	-	TRBJ2-3	CAISEGDTQYF	TGTGCCATCAGTGAGGGAGATACGCAGTATTTT
TRBV4-3	few	TRBD1	TRBJ2-7	CASSHGTGGGEQYF	TGCGCCAGCAGCCACGGGACAGGGGGCGGCGAGCAGTACTTC
TRBV29-1	few	TRBD2	TRBJ2-5	CSVVGGGQETQYF	TGCAGCGTTGTAGGCGGGGGGCAAGAGACCCAGTACTTC
TRBV5-5	few	-	TRBJ2-5	CASSLDDSGATWAQYF	TGTGCCAGCAGCTTGGACGACAGTGGGGCCACATGGGCCCAGTACTTC
TRBV4-3	-	-	TRBJ1-2	CPGWYYGYTF	TGCCCAGGGTGGTACTATGGCTACACCTTC
TRBV4-1	few	-	TRBJ2-5	CASSQEARWETQYF	TGCGCCAGCAGCCAAGAAGCTCGTTGGGAGACCCAGTACTTC
TRBV7-2	many	-	TRBJ2-5	CASSLYETQYF	TGTGCCAGCAGCTTATACGAGACCCAGTACTTC
TRBV7-2	-	TRBD2	TRBJ2-3	CASSLTPVWLAGPFTDTQYF	TGTGCCAGCAGCTTAACCCCGGTCTGGCTAGCGGGCCCATTCACAGATACGCAGTATTTT
TRBV28	few	-	TRBJ1-4	CASSQGVYGSEKLFF	TGTGCCAGCAGCCAAGGGGTCTATGGGAGTGAAAAACTGTTTTTT
TRBV7-9	-	-	TRBJ1-4	CASSLWGMHEKLFF	TGTGCCAGCAGCTTATGGGGTATGCATGAAAAACTGTTTTTT
TRBV5-1	few	-	TRBJ2-4	CASSPEGGPKNIQYF	TGCGCCAGCAGCCCGGAGGGGGGCCCTAAAAACATTCAGTACTTC
TRBV12-3/TRBV12-4	-	-	TRBJ1-1	CASIPGGPVTEAFF	TGTGCCAGCATCCCAGGAGGGCCGGTCACTGAAGCTTTCTTT
TRBV5-8	-	TRBD1	TRBJ2-4	CASSPLGQSGAKNIQYF	TGTGCCAGCAGCCCATTGGGACAGTCCGGAGCCAAAAACATTCAGTACTTC
TRBV25-1	-	-	TRBJ2-6	CASMGHSGANVLTF	TGTGCCAGCATGGGCCACTCTGGGGCCAACGTCCTGACTTTC
TRBV20-1	few	-	TRBJ2-2	CSAGTRGERHTGELFF	TGCAGTGCTGGGACAAGGGGGGAGAGGCACACCGGGGAGCTGTTTTTT
TRBV20-1	few	TRBD2	TRBJ2-5	CSARGYLLAGVPQYF	TGCAGTGCTAGGGGATACCTCTTAGCGGGGGTGCCCCAGTACTTC
TRBV7-2	many	-	TRBJ2-5	CASSRETYQETQYF	TGTGCCAGCAGCCGAGAGACGTACCAAGAGACCCAGTACTTC
TRBV18	-	TRBD1	TRBJ1-2	CASSPGTGSLNYGYTF	TGTGCCAGCTCACCCGGGACAGGGTCCCTAAACTATGGCTACACCTTC
TRBV7-3	-	TRBD1	TRBJ2-1	CASSAGTGQFF	TGTGCCAGCAGCGCCGGGACAGGGCAGTTCTTC
TRBV29-1	few	-	TRBJ2-2	CSVVGVGELFF	TGCAGCGTTGTCGGAGTCGGGGAGCTGTTTTTT
TRBV5-1	-	-	TRBJ1-2	CASSLDGRSLGSGYTF	TGCGCCAGCAGCCTCGATGGCCGGAGCCTCGGATCTGGCTACACCTTC
TRBV14	-	-	TRBJ1-2	CASRLEDTSGYTF	TGTGCCAGCAGGCTCGAGGACACGTCTGGATACACCTTC
TRBV24-1	-	-	TRBJ2-5	CATSDLQGETQYF	TGTGCCACCAGTGATTTGCAGGGTGAGACCCAGTACTTC
TRBV20-1	few	-	TRBJ1-6	CSASRGGNSPLHF	TGCAGTGCTAGTCGGGGAGGAAATTCACCCCTCCACTTT
TRBV7-9	-	-	TRBJ1-1	CASSSPTEAFF	TGTGCCAGCAGCTCGCCGACAGAAGCTTTCTTT
TRBV12-3/TRBV12-4	few	-	TRBJ2-1	CASSLAVRGYNEQFF	TGTGCCAGCAGTTTAGCGGTGAGGGGCTACAATGAGCAGTTCTTC
TRBV6-5	few	-	TRBJ1-1	CASSYSPTGEAFF	TGTGCCAGCAGTTACTCTCCAACAGGTGAAGCTTTCTTT
TRBV10-3	-	-	TRBJ1-1	CAISDVNSAEAFF	TGTGCCATCAGTGACGTCAACTCCGCTGAAGCTTTCTTT
TRBV4-3	few	-	TRBJ2-2	CASSQGFGNTGELFF	TGCGCCAGCAGCCAAGGGTTTGGGAACACCGGGGAGCTGTTTTTT